This T cell receptor (beta chain) was identified in a study of human T cells and chemical hapten exposure. Findings of the study overall: Expanded TCRs made up significantly more big CDR3 similarity clusters than controls did. No change in TCRs above 1 in 1000 frequency was produced by DPC sensitization. The count of PT1 expanded TCRs correlated positively with patch test score.

Looked up from germline, CDR1 is DFQATT and CDR2 is SNEGSKA (reference sequence). The CDR3 totals 13 residues. Germline trimming cut 5 bases from V and 8 bases from J; bases unmatched to any gene: 7. Individual cDNA molecules had unique molecular identifiers attached to them by the library. TCRdb fed the RACE reads into MiXCR, producing one record per CDR3 protein. The data hold 75,000 to 95,000 distinct CDR3 sequences, with 12% observed a single time. The time point here: patch test 1, 2 weeks after DPC sensitization. The treatment: therapeutic diphenylcyclopropenone sensitization with weekly scalp DPC. This clonotype was recorded many times. Its antigen is not known.

This clonotype was obtained from a woman aged 55-69 years with alopecia areata. Some clones in this sample may be carry-over from other donors' samples. The source material was whole blood, sampled in connection with sensitization to the hapten diphenylcyclopropenone (DPC). The V gene is TRBV20-1, the J gene TRBJ2-1; 9 positions match TRBD1. The CDR3 here is CSAGTGSWDEQFF. CDR3 nucleotide sequence: TGCAGTGCTGGGACAGGGTCCTGGGATGAGCAGTTCTTC.